This paragraph covers one T cell receptor beta chain sequence. The germline CDR1 and CDR2 sequences are MNHNS and SASEGT. V was pared by 4 bases and J by 6 bases, with 16 bases between. The CDR3 runs to 14 residues. These data originate in a study of OX40 agonist ivuxolimab in advanced cancers. Produced via immunoSEQ multiplex PCR; TCRdb's table is partial and in-frame only. The sample consists of tens of thousands of clones, over 75% of them appearing once. This specimen consisted of CD4+ or CD8+ T cells sorted from blood, obtained in a trial of the OX40 agonist ivuxolimab. The clonotype was recovered from an adult with an advanced solid tumor such as melanoma, head and neck, liver or kidney cancer. The rearrangement joins TRBV6-1 to TRBJ2-7; D remains ambiguous. CDR3 coding DNA: TGTGCCAGCAGTGCCAGCATATCCCGAGGCGAGCAGTACTTC. This gives the protein CASSASISRGEQYF.